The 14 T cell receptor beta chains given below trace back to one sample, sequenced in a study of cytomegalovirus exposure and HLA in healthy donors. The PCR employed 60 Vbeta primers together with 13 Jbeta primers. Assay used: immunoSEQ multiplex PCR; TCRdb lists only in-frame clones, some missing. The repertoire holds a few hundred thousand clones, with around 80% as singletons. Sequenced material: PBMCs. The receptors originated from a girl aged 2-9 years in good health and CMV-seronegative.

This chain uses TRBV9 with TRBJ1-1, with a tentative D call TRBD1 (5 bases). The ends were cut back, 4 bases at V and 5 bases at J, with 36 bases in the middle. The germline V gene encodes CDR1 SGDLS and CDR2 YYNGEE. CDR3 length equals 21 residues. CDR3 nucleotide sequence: TGTGCCAGCAGCCCAAGGCCCTCCATGGCCAAAACAGGAACGGGGGAAACTGAAGCTTTCTTT. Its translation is CASSPRPSMAKTGTGETEAFF.

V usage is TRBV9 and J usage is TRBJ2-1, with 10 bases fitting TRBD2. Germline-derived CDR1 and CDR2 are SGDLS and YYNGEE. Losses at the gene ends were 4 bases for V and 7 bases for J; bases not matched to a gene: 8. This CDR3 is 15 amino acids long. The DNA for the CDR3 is TGTGCCAGCAGCTCCCAGCGGGGGGGCCTGAATGAGCAGTTCTTC. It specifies CASSSQRGGLNEQFF. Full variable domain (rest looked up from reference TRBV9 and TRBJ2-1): DSGVTQTPKHLITATGQRVTLRCSPRSGDLSVYWYQQSLDQGLQFLIQYYNGEERAKGNILERFSAQQFPDLHSELNLSSLELGDSALYFCASSSQRGGLNEQFFGPGTRLTVL.

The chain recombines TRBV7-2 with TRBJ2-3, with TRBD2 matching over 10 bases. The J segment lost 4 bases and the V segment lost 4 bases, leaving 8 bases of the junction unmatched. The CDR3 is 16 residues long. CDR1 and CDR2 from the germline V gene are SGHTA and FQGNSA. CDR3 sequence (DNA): TGTGCCAGCAGCTACCAGCGGGGGGGATCGCCAGATACGCAGTATTTT. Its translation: CASSYQRGGSPDTQYF.

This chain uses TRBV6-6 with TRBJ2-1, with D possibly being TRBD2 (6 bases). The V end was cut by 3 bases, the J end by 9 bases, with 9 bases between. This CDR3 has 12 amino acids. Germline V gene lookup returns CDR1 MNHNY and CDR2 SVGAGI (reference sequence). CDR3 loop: CASSYGTFEQFF. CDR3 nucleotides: TGTGCCAGCAGTTATGGGACTTTTGAGCAGTTCTTC.

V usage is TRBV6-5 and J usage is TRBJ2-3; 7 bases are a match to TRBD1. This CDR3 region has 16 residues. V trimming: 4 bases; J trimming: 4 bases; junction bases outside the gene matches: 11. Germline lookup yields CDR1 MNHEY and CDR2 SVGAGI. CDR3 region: CASSSPPVTGSDTQYF. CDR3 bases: TGTGCCAGCAGTTCCCCGCCCGTGACAGGGTCAGATACGCAGTATTTT.

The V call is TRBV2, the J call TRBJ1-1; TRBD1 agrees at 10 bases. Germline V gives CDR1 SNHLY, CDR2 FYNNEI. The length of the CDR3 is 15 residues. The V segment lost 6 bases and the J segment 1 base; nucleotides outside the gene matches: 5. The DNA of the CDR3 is TGTGCCAGCAGGTACCGGACAGGGGGGAACACTGAAGCTTTCTTT. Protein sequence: CASRYRTGGNTEAFF.

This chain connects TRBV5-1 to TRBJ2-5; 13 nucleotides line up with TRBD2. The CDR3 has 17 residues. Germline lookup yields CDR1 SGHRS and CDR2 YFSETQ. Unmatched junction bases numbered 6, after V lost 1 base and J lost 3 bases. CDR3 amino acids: CASSLKKTSGRKETQYF. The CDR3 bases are TGCGCCAGCAGCTTGAAAAAGACTAGCGGGAGGAAAGAGACCCAGTACTTC.

The CDR3 nucleotides read TGTGCCAGCAGTGACCACTGGACAGGGGACACCATATATTTT. Protein sequence: CASSDHWTGDTIYF. The rearrangement links TRBV25-1 to TRBJ1-3; 9 positions agree with TRBD1. Unmatched junction bases numbered 5, after V lost 3 bases and J lost 8 bases. In germline, CDR1 is MGHDK, CDR2 SYGVNS. CDR3 length: 14 residues. Full variable domain (rest looked up from reference TRBV25-1 and TRBJ1-3): EADIYQTPRYLVIGTGKKITLECSQTMGHDKMYWYQQDPGMELHLIHYSYGVNSTEKGDLSSESTVSRIRTEHFPLTLESARPSHTSQYLCASSDHWTGDTIYFGEGSWLTVV.

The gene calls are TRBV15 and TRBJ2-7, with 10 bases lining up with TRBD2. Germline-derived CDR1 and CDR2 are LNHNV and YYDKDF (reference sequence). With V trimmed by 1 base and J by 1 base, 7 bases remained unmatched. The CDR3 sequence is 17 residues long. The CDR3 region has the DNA TGTGCCACCAGCAGAGCAGCGGGAGGGCTCCGATCCTACGAGCAGTACTTC. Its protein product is CATSRAAGGLRSYEQYF.

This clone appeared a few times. As DNA, the CDR3 is TGTGCCAGCAGTTGGGACAGCCGGGAAAAACTGTTTTTT. This sequence encodes CASSWDSREKLFF. This chain connects TRBV6-6 to TRBJ1-4; 7 positions agree with TRBD1. The CDR3 length is 13 residues. With 4 bases clipped from V and 8 bases from J, the junction kept 4 bases outside the gene matches. In germline, CDR1 is MNHNY, CDR2 SVGAGI (reference sequence).

The CDR3 DNA follows: TGTGCCAGCAGCTCTACTCTAAGAGAGAACACTGAAGCTTTCTTT. It specifies CASSSTLRENTEAFF. V is TRBV5-4 and J is TRBJ1-1; D is ambiguous. The CDR3 is made up of 15 amino acids. Trimming stripped 3 bases from V and 1 base from J, with 13 bases between. Per germline, CDR1 SGHNT and CDR2 YYREEE (reference sequence).

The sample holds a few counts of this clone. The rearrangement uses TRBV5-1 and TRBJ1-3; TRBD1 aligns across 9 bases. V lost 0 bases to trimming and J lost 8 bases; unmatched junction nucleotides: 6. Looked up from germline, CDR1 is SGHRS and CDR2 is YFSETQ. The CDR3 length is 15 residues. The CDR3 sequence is CASSLEGQGSDTIYF. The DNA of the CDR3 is TGCGCCAGCAGCTTGGAGGGACAGGGATCTGACACCATATATTTT.

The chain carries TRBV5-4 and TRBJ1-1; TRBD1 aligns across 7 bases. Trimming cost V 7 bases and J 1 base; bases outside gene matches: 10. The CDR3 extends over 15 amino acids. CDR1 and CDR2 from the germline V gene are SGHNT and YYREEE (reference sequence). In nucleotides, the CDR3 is TGTGCCAGCCTATGGCGGCAGGGGGGGAACACTGAAGCTTTCTTT. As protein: CASLWRQGGNTEAFF.

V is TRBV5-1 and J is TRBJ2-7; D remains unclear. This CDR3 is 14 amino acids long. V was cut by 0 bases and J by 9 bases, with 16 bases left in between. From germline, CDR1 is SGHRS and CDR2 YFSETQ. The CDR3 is CASSLVEAGLGQYF. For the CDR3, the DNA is TGCGCCAGCAGCTTGGTCGAGGCCGGCTTAGGGCAGTACTTC.